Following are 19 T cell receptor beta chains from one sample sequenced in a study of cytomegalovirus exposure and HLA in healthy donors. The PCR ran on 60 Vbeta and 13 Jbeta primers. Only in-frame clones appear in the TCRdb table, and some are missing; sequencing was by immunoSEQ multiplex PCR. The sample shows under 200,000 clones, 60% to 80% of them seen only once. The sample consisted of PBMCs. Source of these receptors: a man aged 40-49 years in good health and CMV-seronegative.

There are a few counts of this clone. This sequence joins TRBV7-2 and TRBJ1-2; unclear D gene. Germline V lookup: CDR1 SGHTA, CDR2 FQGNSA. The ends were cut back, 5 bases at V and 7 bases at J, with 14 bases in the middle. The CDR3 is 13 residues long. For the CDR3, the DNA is TGTGCCAGCAGCACCCAAACGGGGTCTGGCTACACCTTC. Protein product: CASSTQTGSGYTF.

The CDR3 loop reads CASAPRGSRETYNEQFF. CDR3 DNA sequence: TGTGCTAGTGCCCCCCGTGGATCCAGGGAAACCTACAATGAGCAGTTCTTC. V usage is TRBV12-5 and J usage is TRBJ2-1; possible D gene TRBD1, 5 bases. The CDR3 consists of 17 residues. Germline values: CDR1 LGHNT, CDR2 FRNRAP. V was trimmed by 7 bases and J by 2 bases, leaving 21 bases between them.

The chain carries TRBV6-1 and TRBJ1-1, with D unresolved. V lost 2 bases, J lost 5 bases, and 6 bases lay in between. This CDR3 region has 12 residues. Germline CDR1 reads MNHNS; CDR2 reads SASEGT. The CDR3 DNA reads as TGTGCCAGCAGTGAATTCGGGACTGAAGCTTTCTTT. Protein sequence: CASSEFGTEAFF.

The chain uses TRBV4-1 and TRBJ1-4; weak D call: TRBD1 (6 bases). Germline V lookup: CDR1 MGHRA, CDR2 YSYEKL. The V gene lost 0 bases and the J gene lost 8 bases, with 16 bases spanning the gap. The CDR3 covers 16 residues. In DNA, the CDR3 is TGCGCCAGCAGCCAAGAGGGCCGGGGGGCAGGAGAAAAACTGTTTTTT. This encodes CASSQEGRGAGEKLFF.

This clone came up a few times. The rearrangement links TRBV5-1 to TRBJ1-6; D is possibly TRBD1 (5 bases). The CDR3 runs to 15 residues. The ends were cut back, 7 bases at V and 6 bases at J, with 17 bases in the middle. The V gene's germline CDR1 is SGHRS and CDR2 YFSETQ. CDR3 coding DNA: TGCGCCAGCCAGTACTCGACAGATACTAATTCACCCCTCCACTTT. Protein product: CASQYSTDTNSPLHF.

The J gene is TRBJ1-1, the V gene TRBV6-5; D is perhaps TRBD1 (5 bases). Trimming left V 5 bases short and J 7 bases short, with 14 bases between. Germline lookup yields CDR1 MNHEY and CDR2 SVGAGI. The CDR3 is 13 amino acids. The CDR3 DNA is TGTGCCAGCAGTACAATCCAGGGAGGTGAAGCTTTCTTT. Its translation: CASSTIQGGEAFF.

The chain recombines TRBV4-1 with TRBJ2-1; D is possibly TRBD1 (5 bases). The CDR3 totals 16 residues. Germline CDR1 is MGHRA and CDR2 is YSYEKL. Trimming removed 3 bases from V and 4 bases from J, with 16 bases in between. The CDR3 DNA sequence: TGCGCCAGCAGCCAGAGTGCAGGGTCCTTTTACAATGAGCAGTTCTTC. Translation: CASSQSAGSFYNEQFF.

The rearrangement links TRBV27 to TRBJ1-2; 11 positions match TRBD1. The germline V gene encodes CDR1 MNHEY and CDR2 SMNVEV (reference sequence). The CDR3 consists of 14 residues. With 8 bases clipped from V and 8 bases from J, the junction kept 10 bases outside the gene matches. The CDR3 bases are TGTGCCAGCGGCCGGACAGGGGGCTTATGGGGCTACACCTTC. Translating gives CASGRTGGLWGYTF.

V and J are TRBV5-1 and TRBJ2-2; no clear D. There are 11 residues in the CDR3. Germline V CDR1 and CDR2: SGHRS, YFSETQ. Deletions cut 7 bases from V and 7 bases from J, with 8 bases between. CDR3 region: CASRAGGELFF. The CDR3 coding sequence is TGCGCCAGCCGAGCTGGCGGGGAGCTGTTTTTT.

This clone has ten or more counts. The CDR3 DNA is TGTGCCAGCAGCCTCCGGGACAGGGAGTTCTTC. Its translation: CASSLRDREFF. The gene calls are TRBV5-6 and TRBJ2-1; 9 positions match TRBD1. Germline trimming cut 4 bases from V and 14 bases from J; bases unmatched to any gene: 4. The CDR3 is made up of 11 amino acids. From germline, CDR1 is SGHDT and CDR2 YYEEEE.

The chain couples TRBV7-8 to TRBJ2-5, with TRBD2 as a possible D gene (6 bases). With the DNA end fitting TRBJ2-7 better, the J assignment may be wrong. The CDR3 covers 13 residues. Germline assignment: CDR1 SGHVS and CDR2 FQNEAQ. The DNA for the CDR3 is TGTGCCAGCAGCAAAGGGACTGTCTACGAGCAGTACTTC. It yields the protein CASSKGTVYEQYF.

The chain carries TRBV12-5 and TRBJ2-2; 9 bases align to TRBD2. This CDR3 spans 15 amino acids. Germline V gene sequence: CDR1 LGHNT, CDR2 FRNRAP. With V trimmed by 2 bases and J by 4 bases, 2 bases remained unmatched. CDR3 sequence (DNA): TGTGCTAGTGGTTTGAGTAGCGGGGGCACCGGGGAGCTGTTTTTT. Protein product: CASGLSSGGTGELFF.

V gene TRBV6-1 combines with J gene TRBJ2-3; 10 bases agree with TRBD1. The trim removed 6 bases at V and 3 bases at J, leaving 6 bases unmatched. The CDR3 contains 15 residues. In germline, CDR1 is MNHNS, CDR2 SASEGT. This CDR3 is CASREGQGWTDTQYF. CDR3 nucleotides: TGTGCCAGCAGGGAGGGACAGGGGTGGACAGATACGCAGTATTTT.

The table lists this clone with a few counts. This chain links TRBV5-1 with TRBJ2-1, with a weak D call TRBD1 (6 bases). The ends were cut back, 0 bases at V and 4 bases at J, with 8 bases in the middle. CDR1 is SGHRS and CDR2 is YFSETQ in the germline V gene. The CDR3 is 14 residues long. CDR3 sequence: CASSLDREYNEQFF. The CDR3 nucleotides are TGCGCCAGCAGCTTGGACAGGGAGTACAATGAGCAGTTCTTC.

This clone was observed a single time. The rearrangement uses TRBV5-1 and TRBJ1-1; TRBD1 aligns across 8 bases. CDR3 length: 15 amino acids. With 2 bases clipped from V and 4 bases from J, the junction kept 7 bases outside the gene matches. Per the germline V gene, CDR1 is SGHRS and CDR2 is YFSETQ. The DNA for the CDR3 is TGCGCCAGCAGCTTAATACAGGGGGGTGGCACTGAAGCTTTCTTT. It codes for CASSLIQGGGTEAFF.

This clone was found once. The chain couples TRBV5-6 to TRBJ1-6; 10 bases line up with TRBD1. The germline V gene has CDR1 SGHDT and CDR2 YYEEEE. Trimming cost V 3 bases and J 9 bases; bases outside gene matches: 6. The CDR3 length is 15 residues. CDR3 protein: CASSSGDRGVSPLHF. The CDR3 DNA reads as TGTGCCAGCAGCTCGGGGGACAGGGGCGTTTCACCCCTCCACTTT. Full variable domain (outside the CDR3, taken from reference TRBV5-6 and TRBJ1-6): DAGVTQSPTHLIKTRGQQVTLRCSPKSGHDTVSWYQQALGQGPQFIFQYYEEEERQRGNFPDRFSGHQFPNYSSELNVNALLLGDSALYLCASSSGDRGVSPLHFGNGTRLTVT.

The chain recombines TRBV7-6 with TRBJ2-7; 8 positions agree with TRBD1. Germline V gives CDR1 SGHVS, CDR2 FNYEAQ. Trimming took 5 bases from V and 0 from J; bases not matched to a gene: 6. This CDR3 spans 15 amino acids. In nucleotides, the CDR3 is TGTGCCAGCAGCCCGTACAGGGGGAGCTCCTACGAGCAGTACTTC. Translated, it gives CASSPYRGSSYEQYF.

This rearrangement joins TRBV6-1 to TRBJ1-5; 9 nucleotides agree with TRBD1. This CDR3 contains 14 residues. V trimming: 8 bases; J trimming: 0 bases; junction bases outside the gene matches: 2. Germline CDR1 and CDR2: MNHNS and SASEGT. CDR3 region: CASGQGYSNQPQHF. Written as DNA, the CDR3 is TGTGCCAGCGGACAGGGGTATAGCAATCAGCCCCAGCATTTT.

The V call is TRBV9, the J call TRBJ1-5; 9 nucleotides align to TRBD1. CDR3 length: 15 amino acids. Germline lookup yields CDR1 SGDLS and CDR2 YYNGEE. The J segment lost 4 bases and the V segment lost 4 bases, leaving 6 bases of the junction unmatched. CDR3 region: CASSTGTGSNQPQHF. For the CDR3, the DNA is TGTGCCAGCAGCACAGGGACAGGGAGTAATCAGCCCCAGCATTTT.